The rows below give T cell receptor beta chains drawn from one sample of a study of OX40 agonist ivuxolimab in advanced cancers. Data came from immunoSEQ multiplex PCR; TCRdb stores just in-frame clones and leaves some out. The sample includes about 20,000 clones, 80% to 90% of them seen just once. This specimen was CD4+ or CD8+ T cells sorted from blood, taken in a trial of the OX40 agonist ivuxolimab. The receptors were gathered from an adult with an advanced solid tumor such as melanoma, head and neck, liver or kidney cancer. The CDR3 runs from the conserved cysteine through the conserved F or W. The D gene is left open where the match is weak. Clone size, where shown, is once, few, many, or a class for clones that have expanded.

V gene: TRBV10-3
clone size: NA
D gene: NA
J gene: TRBJ2-2
CDR3 length: 15
CDR3 DNA: TGTGCCATCAGTGAGGGGCAGTCGAACACCGGGGAGCTGTTTTTT
CDR3 protein: CAISEGQSNTGELFF

V gene: TRBV5-5
clone size: once
D gene: NA
J gene: TRBJ1-1
CDR3 length: 14
CDR3 DNA: TGTGCCAGCAGCCAATTGGCACTCGACACTGAAGCTTTCTTT
CDR3 protein: CASSQLALDTEAFF

V gene: TRBV5-6
clone size: NA
D gene: TRBD1
J gene: TRBJ2-5
CDR3 length: 15
CDR3 DNA: TGTGCCAGCAGCCCGCCCGGGACAGGGAAACAGACCCAGTACTTC
CDR3 protein: CASSPPGTGKQTQYF

V gene: TRBV5-6
clone size: NA
D gene: NA
J gene: TRBJ2-2
CDR3 length: 12
CDR3 DNA: TGTGCCAGCAGCCTCCGGGGAGGGGAGCTGTTTTTT
CDR3 protein: CASSLRGGELFF

V gene: TRBV27
clone size: NA
D gene: TRBD2
J gene: TRBJ2-1
CDR3 length: 15
CDR3 DNA: TGTGCCAGCAGTTCATGGCAGCGGGAGTTAAATGAGCAGTTCTTC
CDR3 protein: CASSSWQRELNEQFF

V gene: TRBV29-1
clone size: NA
D gene: NA
J gene: TRBJ1-1
CDR3 length: 11
CDR3 DNA: TGCAGCGCCGATGAGGGCACTGAAGCTTTCTTT
CDR3 protein: CSADEGTEAFF

V gene: TRBV27
clone size: medium-sized
D gene: NA
J gene: TRBJ2-1
CDR3 length: 15
CDR3 DNA: TGTGCCAGCAGTTCGGTACACACGATTTACAATGAGCAGTTCTTC
CDR3 protein: CASSSVHTIYNEQFF

V gene: TRBV7-3
clone size: NA
D gene: NA
J gene: TRBJ1-5
CDR3 length: 12
CDR3 DNA: TGTGCCAGCAGCTTAGACGGGGGGCCCCAGCATTTT
CDR3 protein: CASSLDGGPQHF

V gene: TRBV6-4
clone size: NA
D gene: NA
J gene: TRBJ1-5
CDR3 length: 13
CDR3 DNA: TGTGCCAGCAGTGAGGGGAGCAATCAGCCCCAGCATTTT
CDR3 protein: CASSEGSNQPQHF

V gene: TRBV11-1
clone size: few
D gene: TRBD2
J gene: TRBJ2-4
CDR3 length: 13
CDR3 DNA: TGTGCCAGCGCGGCGGGAGGCAAAAACATTCAGTACTTC
CDR3 protein: CASAAGGKNIQYF

V gene: TRBV6-5
clone size: few
D gene: NA
J gene: TRBJ1-6
CDR3 length: 14
CDR3 DNA: TGTGCCAGCAGTACTACAGGGACGAATTCACCCCTCCACTTT
CDR3 protein: CASSTTGTNSPLHF

V gene: TRBV10-3
clone size: NA
D gene: NA
J gene: TRBJ2-1
CDR3 length: 18
CDR3 DNA: TGTGCCATCAGTGAATTCGCAGCCCAGGCGGGACCCTACAATGAGCAGTTCTTC
CDR3 protein: CAISEFAAQAGPYNEQFF

V gene: TRBV4-3
clone size: NA
D gene: TRBD2
J gene: TRBJ2-7
CDR3 length: 15
CDR3 DNA: TGCGCCAGCAGCCAAGTCTCAACTAGCGGATACGAGCAGTACTTC
CDR3 protein: CASSQVSTSGYEQYF

V gene: TRBV21-1
clone size: NA
D gene: NA
J gene: TRBJ2-7
CDR3 length: 21
CDR3 DNA: TGTGCCAGCAACCAAGAACGAGAGGGACAGGGAGAGAGAAAAGGGGCCTACGAGCAGTACTTC
CDR3 protein: CASNQEREGQGERKGAYEQYF

V gene: TRBV5-1
clone size: few
D gene: TRBD2
J gene: TRBJ2-7
CDR3 length: 16
CDR3 DNA: TGCGCCAGCAGTATCGGGGGGGCGACCTTATCCTACGAGCAGTACTTC
CDR3 protein: CASSIGGATLSYEQYF

V gene: TRBV7-9
clone size: NA
D gene: TRBD1
J gene: TRBJ2-7
CDR3 length: 13
CDR3 DNA: TGTGCCAGCAGCGCCTCGGGACAGTCCGAGCAGTACTTC
CDR3 protein: CASSASGQSEQYF

V gene: TRBV4-1
clone size: NA
D gene: NA
J gene: TRBJ2-5
CDR3 length: 15
CDR3 DNA: TGCGCCAGCAGCCAAGAAGGAGCGGACCAAGAGACCCAGTACTTC
CDR3 protein: CASSQEGADQETQYF

V gene: TRBV19
clone size: once
D gene: NA
J gene: TRBJ2-3
CDR3 length: 19
CDR3 DNA: TGTGCCAGTAGCCCCGACAGGGTTCGTGCGGGGTTTAGCACAGATACGCAGTATTTT
CDR3 protein: CASSPDRVRAGFSTDTQYF

V gene: TRBV5-1
clone size: NA
D gene: TRBD2
J gene: TRBJ2-2
CDR3 length: 15
CDR3 DNA: TGCGCCAGCAGCTTGGCCGGCGGGGGGACCGGGGAGCTGTTTTTT
CDR3 protein: CASSLAGGGTGELFF

V gene: TRBV19
clone size: NA
D gene: NA
J gene: TRBJ1-5
CDR3 length: 14
CDR3 DNA: TGTGCCAGTACCCCCCCCCAGCCGAATCAGCCCCAGCATTTT
CDR3 protein: CASTPPQPNQPQHF

V gene: TRBV2
clone size: NA
D gene: TRBD1
J gene: TRBJ2-7
CDR3 length: 14
CDR3 DNA: TGTGCCAGCAGTGACCGGGGACAGTTCTACGAGCAGTACTTC
CDR3 protein: CASSDRGQFYEQYF

V gene: TRBV18
clone size: NA
D gene: TRBD1
J gene: TRBJ1-1
CDR3 length: 14
CDR3 DNA: TGTGCCAGCTCCCCACAGGGGATGAACACTGAAGCTTTCTTT
CDR3 protein: CASSPQGMNTEAFF

V gene: TRBV7-2
clone size: NA
D gene: TRBD2
J gene: TRBJ2-2
CDR3 length: 16
CDR3 DNA: TGTGCCAGCAGCAAACGCGGCGGGGGGTACACCGGGGAGCTGTTTTTT
CDR3 protein: CASSKRGGGYTGELFF

V gene: TRBV6-5
clone size: NA
D gene: TRBD1
J gene: TRBJ1-1
CDR3 length: 12
CDR3 DNA: TGTGCCAGCAGGAAGGGACAGAGTGAAGCTTTCTTT
CDR3 protein: CASRKGQSEAFF

V gene: TRBV7-6
clone size: NA
D gene: TRBD2
J gene: TRBJ2-7
CDR3 length: 19
CDR3 DNA: TGTGCCAGCAGCCGGAGACAGGTTTTTGGCTCAGCGGGGGCCTACGAGCAGTACTTC
CDR3 protein: CASSRRQVFGSAGAYEQYF

V gene: TRBV11-3
clone size: NA
D gene: NA
J gene: TRBJ2-3
CDR3 length: 17
CDR3 DNA: TGTGCCAGCAGCCCATGGGGAGGACAGAACAGGGCGGGGACGCAGTATTTT
CDR3 protein: CASSPWGGQNRAGTQYF

V gene: TRBV7-3
clone size: NA
D gene: NA
J gene: TRBJ2-7
CDR3 length: 11
CDR3 DNA: TGTGCCAGCAGCCCGGGTGACGAGCAGTACTTC
CDR3 protein: CASSPGDEQYF

V gene: TRBV5-1
clone size: NA
D gene: NA
J gene: TRBJ2-2
CDR3 length: 15
CDR3 DNA: TGCGCCAGCAGCCATCCGGGACAAAATCCCGGGGAGCTGTTTTTT
CDR3 protein: CASSHPGQNPGELFF

V gene: TRBV5-4
clone size: NA
D gene: TRBD1
J gene: TRBJ1-2
CDR3 length: 13
CDR3 DNA: TGTGCCAGCAGACCGACAGGGGTCTATGGCTACACCTTC
CDR3 protein: CASRPTGVYGYTF

V gene: TRBV12-2
clone size: NA
D gene: NA
J gene: TRBJ2-7
CDR3 length: 13
CDR3 DNA: TGTGCAAGTCGCTTAGAATCAGGGAGAGAGCAGTACTTC
CDR3 protein: CASRLESGREQYF

V gene: TRBV2
clone size: NA
D gene: TRBD1
J gene: TRBJ1-4
CDR3 length: 13
CDR3 DNA: TGTGCCACCAACTCCGGACAGGGAAGCAAACTGTTTTTT
CDR3 protein: CATNSGQGSKLFF

V gene: TRBV5-6
clone size: once
D gene: NA
J gene: TRBJ1-5
CDR3 length: 13
CDR3 DNA: TGTGCCAGCAGCTTCAGGGGTGGACAGCCCCAGCATTTT
CDR3 protein: CASSFRGGQPQHF

V gene: TRBV7-9
clone size: NA
D gene: NA
J gene: TRBJ1-1
CDR3 length: 14
CDR3 DNA: TGTGCCAGCAGCCTCGGGGTCGGTGGCACTGAAGCTTTCTTT
CDR3 protein: CASSLGVGGTEAFF

V gene: TRBV29-1
clone size: medium-sized
D gene: TRBD1
J gene: TRBJ1-4
CDR3 length: 16
CDR3 DNA: TGCAGCGTTGAAGGAGTGTGGGGACAGGACATTGAAAAACTGTTTTTT
CDR3 protein: CSVEGVWGQDIEKLFF

V gene: TRBV30
clone size: NA
D gene: NA
J gene: TRBJ1-2
CDR3 length: 12
CDR3 DNA: TGTGCCTGGAGTCCGAACATTGGAGGCTACACCTTC
CDR3 protein: CAWSPNIGGYTF

V gene: TRBV10-2
clone size: NA
D gene: TRBD1
J gene: TRBJ2-7
CDR3 length: 13
CDR3 DNA: TGCGCCAGCACGACAGGGGAGACGTACGAGCAGTACTTC
CDR3 protein: CASTTGETYEQYF

V gene: TRBV7-9
clone size: few
D gene: TRBD2
J gene: TRBJ2-5
CDR3 length: 17
CDR3 DNA: TGTGCCAGCAGCACAACTAGCGGGGGGGACTCGGTAGAGACCCAGTACTTC
CDR3 protein: CASSTTSGGDSVETQYF

V gene: TRBV10-2
clone size: NA
D gene: NA
J gene: TRBJ2-1
CDR3 length: 13
CDR3 DNA: TGCGCCAGTGGAGGGACTGGGGTTAATGAGCAGTTCTTC
CDR3 protein: CASGGTGVNEQFF